The entry below describes one TCR beta chain. Sequencing was performed with immunoSEQ multiplex PCR; in TCRdb, only in-frame clones are kept and a portion is missing. The profile shows around 6,600 clones, almost 85% of them singletons. This record comes from a study of hypomethylating agent response in myelodysplastic syndrome. Overall study: Mean age was approximately 72 +/- 6.3 years; diploid cytogenetics predominated.

Germline V gene data show CDR1 as SGHAT and CDR2 as FQDESV (reference sequence). This CDR3 is 16 amino acids long. Germline trimming cut 1 base from V and 8 bases from J; bases unmatched to any gene: 9. The analysis used unsorted bulk bone marrow, not T-cell subsets. The sequencing here drew on bone marrow, taken before or after starting hypomethylating agent treatment for myelodysplastic syndrome (not recorded which). The receptor was isolated from a human donor with myelodysplastic syndrome. This chain connects TRBV11-1 to TRBJ2-1; 9 nucleotides match TRBD2. The CDR3 region has the DNA TGTGCCAGCAGCTTAGGAGCGGGCGGGGGGGCATATGAGCAGTTCTTC. Protein product: CASSLGAGGGAYEQFF.